A selection of T cell receptor beta chains follows, all from one sample in a study of graft-versus-host responses after intestinal transplantation. These receptors' targets are unknown. Measured with immunoSEQ multiplex PCR; TCRdb has only the in-frame clones, and not every one. Among around 69,000 clones, around 87% were seen once, and the ten largest hold less than 5%. The material was unstimulated CD8+ T cells sorted from spleen or lymph node cells, obtained before transplant. The receptors shown here come from a human donor who was the organ donor for an intestinal transplant. Each CDR3 is given with its conserved first and last residue. A D gene is named only where the DNA matches it firmly. The size entry is marked missing in some rows and otherwise reads once, few, many or a size class.

-	TRBV4-3	TRBJ1-4	-	18	TGCGCCAGCAGCCAAGAGTCTCTCTCTTGGGCGTCTAATGAAAAACTGTTTTTT	CASSQESLSWASNEKLFF
-	TRBV2	TRBJ1-1	TRBD1	18	TGTGCCAGCAGTGATTCTGCGGACTGGGACAGGGTGGACACTGAAGCTTTCTTT	CASSDSADWDRVDTEAFF
-	TRBV6-5	TRBJ2-3	-	13	TGTGCCTCCCGGTCACGGGGTAGGGATACGCAGTATTTT	CASRSRGRDTQYF
-	TRBV15	TRBJ2-1	TRBD2	20	TGTGCCACCAGCAGAGGGCGGACTAGCGGGGGGGTAAGCTCCTACAATGAGCAGTTCTTC	CATSRGRTSGGVSSYNEQFF
-	TRBV2	TRBJ1-1	-	12	TGTGCCAGCGACATACTGAACACTGAAGCTTTCTTT	CASDILNTEAFF
-	TRBV4-2	TRBJ2-1	TRBD2	18	TGTGCCAGCAGCCAGGTTCCGGGACTAGCGGGGGGTTACAATGAGCAGTTCTTC	CASSQVPGLAGGYNEQFF
-	TRBV4-2	TRBJ1-5	TRBD1	15	TGTGCCAGCAGCCAAGTCGACAGGGGGAATCAGCCCCAGCATTTT	CASSQVDRGNQPQHF
once	TRBV7-8	TRBJ2-1	TRBD1	18	TGTGCCAGCAGCTTAATGTCAGGTCCGGGACAGGGAAACAATGAGCAGTTCTTC	CASSLMSGPGQGNNEQFF
few	TRBV7-9	TRBJ1-1	-	13	TGTGCCAGCAGCTACGGGTCTCCCTGGGAAGCTTTCTTT	CASSYGSPWEAFF
-	TRBV18	TRBJ1-2	TRBD1	14	TGTGCCAGCTCACCATACAGGGGGAACTATGGCTACACCTTC	CASSPYRGNYGYTF
few	TRBV7-9	TRBJ1-1	-	13	TGTGCCAGCAGCTCTCTATTAAACACTGAAGCTTTCTTT	CASSSLLNTEAFF
-	TRBV29-1	TRBJ2-5	-	12	TGCAGCGTTGTCGTACGTTTAGGGGCCCAGTACTTC	CSVVVRLGAQYF
-	TRBV13	TRBJ2-4	TRBD2	14	TGTGCCAGCAGCTTAGCGGGGGGGAAAAACATTCAGTACTTC	CASSLAGGKNIQYF
few	TRBV10-1	TRBJ1-1	-	14	TGCGCCAGCAGTGTTTCAGGGGAGAGCACTGAAGCTTTCTTT	CASSVSGESTEAFF
-	TRBV28	TRBJ1-2	-	13	TGTGCTAGCGGAGGCGGCCTAGACTATGGCTACACCTTC	CASGGGLDYGYTF
-	TRBV5-4	TRBJ2-1	TRBD1	15	TGTGCCAGCAGCTCCCCCCAGGGGGCTCACAATGAGCAGTTCTTC	CASSSPQGAHNEQFF
-	TRBV5-1	TRBJ2-3	-	16	TGCGCCAGCAGCTTGACAGGGCCCTCTAGCACAGATACGCAGTATTTT	CASSLTGPSSTDTQYF
once	TRBV27	TRBJ2-3	TRBD2	15	TGTGCCAGCCGTCGGGGGGGGGCCCTCTACGATACGCAGTATTTT	CASRRGGALYDTQYF
-	TRBV25-1	TRBJ2-2	-	17	TGTGCCAGCAGTGACACAGGGACCTTTACGAACACCGGGGAGCTGTTTTTT	CASSDTGTFTNTGELFF
-	TRBV5-6	TRBJ2-2	-	13	TGTGCCAGCAGCTCGGAGGGAACCGGGGAGCTGTTTTTT	CASSSEGTGELFF
-	TRBV6-5	TRBJ2-1	-	12	TGTGCCAGCAATAGCAAACGGAATGAGCAGTTCTTC	CASNSKRNEQFF
once	TRBV27	TRBJ1-2	TRBD1	15	TGTGCCAGCAGTTTAAGTCCCCCGACAGGGAGTGGCTACACCTTC	CASSLSPPTGSGYTF
-	TRBV5-4	TRBJ1-2	-	14	TGTGCCAGCAGCGACGACACAGTGAACTATGGCTACACCTTC	CASSDDTVNYGYTF
-	TRBV27	TRBJ2-1	TRBD1	15	TGTGCCAGCAGTTCCGGGACAGGGGGTTACAATGAGCAGTTCTTC	CASSSGTGGYNEQFF
-	TRBV10-3	TRBJ1-5	TRBD1	13	TGTGCCATCGGGACAGAAACCAATCAGCCCCAGCATTTT	CAIGTETNQPQHF
-	TRBV10-3	TRBJ1-1	TRBD1	14	TGTGCCATCAGTGGCCGGGACAGGGGCACTGAAGCTTTCTTT	CAISGRDRGTEAFF